This T cell receptor beta chain was sequenced for a study of early T cells in non-severe SARS-CoV-2 infection. Trimming removed 3 bases at V and 3 bases at J, with 14 bases between. The CDR3 has 15 amino acids. Germline loops: CDR1 LNHNV, CDR2 YYDKDF (reference sequence). Unique molecular identifiers tagged individual cDNA molecules. From the 5' RACE reads, TCRdb called clonotypes with MiXCR, one entry per CDR3 protein. The table includes tens of thousands of distinct CDR3 sequences, about 4.7% detected once. What was sequenced was whole blood. The receptor was derived from an adult who was a healthcare worker with PCR-confirmed SARS-CoV-2 infection or an uninfected control (not recorded which). This chain connects TRBV15 to TRBJ2-5, with TRBD2 as a possible D gene (5 bases). The CDR3 DNA sequence: TGTGCCACCAGCAGCCGGGAACTCGGGGAAGAGACCCAGTACTTC. It is translated as CATSSRELGEETQYF.